One TCR beta chain is described in this entry. Its antigen is not identified. The data derive from a study of shared clonotypes between healthy human individuals. General study points: Expectations were that clonotype sharing among donors would be affected by sequencing depth.

Researchers divided each subset's genomic DNA evenly across several immunoSEQ plates. The assay was immunoSEQ multiplex PCR, and TCRdb's table has in-frame clones only and misses some. This table has about 1.1 million clones, around 78% appearing once. Trimming pared 7 bases from V and 5 bases from J, leaving 11 bases between. CDR3 length equals 12 residues. Looked up from germline, CDR1 is MNHNS and CDR2 is SASEGT. The study enrolled healthy HIV-negative adults without recent acute infections or vaccinations as donors. The chain couples TRBV6-1 to TRBJ1-2, with D maybe TRBD1 (6 bases). Sequences were obtained from memory CD4+ T cells from PBMCs. The subset here: CD45RA-negative fraction. This receptor was identified in a man younger than 30 in good health. Some clones in this sample may be carry-over from other donors' samples. The CDR3 region has the DNA TGTGCCAGCACCGAGGACAGTTATGGCTACACCTTC. Its protein product is CASTEDSYGYTF.